The 15 T cell receptor beta chains presented below share a single source sample, sequenced in a study of sequential checkpoint blockade in melanoma. Treatment here: randomized to nivolumab then ipilimumab (arm A) or the reverse (arm B). Generated by immunoSEQ multiplex PCR, the TCRdb table keeps only in-frame clones and is missing some. The sample has over 5,500 clones, about 20% seen once; the top ten hold roughly 15%. The sequencing here drew on tumor tissue (inferred from file names), taken from a patient given nivolumab and ipilimumab in sequence. The receptors here all came from a human donor with melanoma.

Judged by abundance, this clone is medium-sized. The chain couples TRBV29-1 to TRBJ2-7; D ambiguous. The germline V gene has CDR1 SQVTM and CDR2 ANQGSEA. There are 14 residues in the CDR3. The V gene lost 1 base and the J gene lost 1 base, with 11 bases spanning the gap. In nucleotides, the CDR3 is TGCAGCGTTGAAGGCCCTGGGGTATCCTACGAGCAGTACTTC. Protein product: CSVEGPGVSYEQYF.

This clone was observed many times. The chain links TRBV11-3 to TRBJ2-1; D remains unclear. Trimming shortened V by 2 bases and J by 1 base, and 6 bases separated the two germline ends. The germline gives CDR1 SGHNT, CDR2 YENEEA. The CDR3 spans 14 residues. DNA of the CDR3: TGTGCCAGCAGCTTACTGGGTTCCTACAATGAGCAGTTCTTC. Translated, it gives CASSLLGSYNEQFF.

The chain couples TRBV30 to TRBJ1-1; D not certain. V lost 4 bases and J 4 bases, leaving 25 bases between the germline ends. The CDR3 is made up of 17 amino acids. Germline lookup yields CDR1 GTSNPN and CDR2 SVGIG (reference sequence). The CDR3, as DNA: TGTGCCTGGATTCAATCCCGGCAGGCGGGAAAGGGCACTGAAGCTTTCTTT. Its protein is CAWIQSRQAGKGTEAFF.

This clone was found a few times. V is TRBV29-1 and J is TRBJ2-1, with 10 bases aligning to TRBD1. Unmatched junction bases numbered 3, after V lost 0 bases and J lost 4 bases. The CDR3 contains 15 residues. The germline CDR1 and CDR2 sequences are SQVTM and ANQGSEA. The DNA of the CDR3 is TGCAGCGTTGAAGAGGGACAGGGGCGTTACAATGAGCAGTTCTTC. Amino acids: CSVEEGQGRYNEQFF.

The chain links TRBV19 to TRBJ2-3; TRBD1 agrees at 9 bases. CDR3 length equals 18 residues. V dropped 5 bases and J dropped 3; count of bases not matched to a gene: 15. Germline loops: CDR1 LNHDA, CDR2 SQIVND (reference sequence). CDR3: CASSPRGQGMWLTDTQYF. For the CDR3, the DNA is TGTGCCAGTAGTCCTAGGGGACAGGGTATGTGGCTAACAGATACGCAGTATTTT.

This clone was detected only once. The chain recombines TRBV6-7 with TRBJ1-4; D remains ambiguous. TRBV6-7 is labeled an ORF, and its function is uncertain. CDR3 length equals 11 residues. V lost 7 bases and J 6 bases, leaving 6 bases between the germline ends. CDR3 nucleotide sequence: TGTGCCAGCACTGATGATGAAAAACTGTTTTTT. Encoded protein: CASTDDEKLFF.

This chain connects TRBV30 to TRBJ1-2; D is undetermined. Deletions cut 3 bases from V and 0 bases from J, with 8 bases between. There are 13 residues in the CDR3. Germline V gene lookup returns CDR1 GTSNPN and CDR2 SVGIG (reference sequence). The CDR3 nucleotides read TGTGCCTGGAGCGTAGCCACTAACTATGGCTACACCTTC. Translation gives CAWSVATNYGYTF. Looking up the rest from reference TRBV30 and TRBJ1-2 gives the full variable domain: SQTIHQWPATLVQPVGSPLSLECTVEGTSNPNLYWYRQAAGRGLQLLFYSVGIGQISSEVPQNLSASRPQDRQFILSSKKLLLSDSGFYLCAWSVATNYGYTFGSGTRLTVV.

J is TRBJ1-1 and V is TRBV6-8; the D gene is possibly TRBD1 (6 bases). Germline V CDR1 and CDR2: MNHGY, SAAAGT. CDR3 length: 16 residues. V was pared by 4 bases and J by 5 bases, with 20 bases between. CDR3 DNA sequence: TGTGCCAGCAGTTTCTCCCGGGACAAATGGGGGACTGAAGCTTTCTTT. Translated: CASSFSRDKWGTEAFF.

This clone was counted at least ten times. The chain links TRBV11-3 to TRBJ1-1; D ambiguous. The CDR3 has 16 residues. Per the germline V gene, CDR1 is SGHNT and CDR2 is YENEEA. V lost 1 base to trimming and J lost 1 base, with 13 bases between them. The CDR3 DNA sequence: TGTGCCAGCAGCTTAGGAATTCCGGCCCCGAACACTGAAGCTTTCTTT. Its translation: CASSLGIPAPNTEAFF.

The rearrangement links TRBV29-1 to TRBJ2-7; 10 nucleotides line up with TRBD1. V lost 5 bases to trimming and J lost 6 bases; unmatched junction nucleotides: 4. CDR1 and CDR2 from the germline V gene are SQVTM and ANQGSEA. This CDR3 contains 12 residues. Here the CDR3 reads CSVPRTGGEQYF. The CDR3, as DNA: TGCAGCGTTCCTAGGACAGGGGGCGAGCAGTACTTC.

The gene calls are TRBV19 and TRBJ2-2; D ambiguous. The CDR3 covers 16 residues. V gave up 2 bases and J gave up 6 bases, with 16 bases separating them. CDR1 LNHDA and CDR2 SQIVND come from the germline V gene (reference sequence). The CDR3 DNA is TGTGCCAGTAGTATATACTACTACGACATGCCCGGGGAGCTGTTTTTT. Its translation is CASSIYYYDMPGELFF.

This clone showed up just a few times. The rearrangement links TRBV19 to TRBJ1-6; 10 bases map to TRBD1. J gave up 8 bases and V 3 bases, and 4 bases lay outside the gene matches. The CDR3 is 15 amino acids. Germline lookup yields CDR1 LNHDA and CDR2 SQIVND (reference sequence). The CDR3, as DNA: TGTGCCAGTAGTATCGCGGGACAGGGGTATTCACCCCTCCACTTT. This gives the protein CASSIAGQGYSPLHF.

The chain joins TRBV11-3 to TRBJ2-7, with D possibly called TRBD1 or TRBD2 (7 bases each). CDR1 and CDR2 from the germline V gene are SGHNT and YENEEA. V lost 5 bases, J lost 1 base, and 21 bases lay in between. This CDR3 region has 17 residues. DNA for the CDR3: TGTGCCAGCAGCCACCTCTCGGGGCAGGGGGGGTCCTACGAGCAGTACTTC. Its protein is CASSHLSGQGGSYEQYF.

This clone has more than one count but fewer than ten. The V gene is TRBV6-8, the J gene TRBJ1-5; 11 nucleotides line up with TRBD1. Germline V lookup: CDR1 MNHGY, CDR2 SAAAGT. V was clipped by 6 bases and J by 6 bases; unmatched bases: 7. The CDR3 is 15 residues long. This CDR3 is CASSRTGGLLQPQHF. In DNA, the CDR3 is TGTGCCAGCAGCCGGACAGGGGGCCTACTTCAGCCCCAGCATTTT.

The chain couples TRBV12-5 to TRBJ1-2, with 8 bases matching TRBD1. V shed 5 bases, J shed 4 bases, and the junction held 9 bases outside the gene matches. Looked up from germline, CDR1 is LGHNT and CDR2 is FRNRAP. The CDR3 is made up of 15 amino acids. The CDR3 DNA is TGTGCTAGTGGTAACCGCAGGGGGCTTAGCTATGGCTACACCTTC. It is translated as CASGNRRGLSYGYTF. Drawing the rest from reference TRBV12-5 and TRBJ1-2, the complete variable domain is DARVTQTPRHKVTEMGQEVTMRCQPILGHNTVFWYRQTMMQGLELLAYFRNRAPLDDSGMPKDRFSAEMPDATLATLKIQPSEPRDSAVYFCASGNRRGLSYGYTFGSGTRLTVV.